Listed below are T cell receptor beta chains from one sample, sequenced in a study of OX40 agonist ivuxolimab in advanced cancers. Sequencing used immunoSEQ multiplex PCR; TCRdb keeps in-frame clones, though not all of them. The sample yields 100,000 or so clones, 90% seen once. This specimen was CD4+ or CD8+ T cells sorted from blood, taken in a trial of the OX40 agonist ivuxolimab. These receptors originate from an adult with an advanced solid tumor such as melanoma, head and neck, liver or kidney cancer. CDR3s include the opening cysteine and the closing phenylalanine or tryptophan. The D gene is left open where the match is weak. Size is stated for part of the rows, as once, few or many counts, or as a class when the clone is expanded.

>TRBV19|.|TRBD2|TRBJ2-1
TGTGCCAGTAGTACCGGACTAGCGGGAGGTTATGAGCAGTTCTTC
CASSTGLAGGYEQFF
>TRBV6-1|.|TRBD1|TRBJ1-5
TGTGCCAGCAGTGAGTTCCGTGGGACAGGGGTTCAAGGGAGCAATCAGCCCCAGCATTTT
CASSEFRGTGVQGSNQPQHF
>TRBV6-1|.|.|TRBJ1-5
TGTGCCAGCAGTGAAGGGCCCTACCATAGCAATCAGCCCCAGCATTTT
CASSEGPYHSNQPQHF
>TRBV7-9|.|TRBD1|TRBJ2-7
TGTGCCAGCAGCTTAGCCTCCGGGACAGGGGGCGAGCAGTACTTC
CASSLASGTGGEQYF
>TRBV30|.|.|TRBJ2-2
TGTGCCTGGGGAGGGACTTCGAACACCGGGGAGCTGTTTTTT
CAWGGTSNTGELFF
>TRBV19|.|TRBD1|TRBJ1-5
TGTGCCAGTAGTCCCCGACAGGGTGTGAGCAATCAGCCCCAGCATTTT
CASSPRQGVSNQPQHF
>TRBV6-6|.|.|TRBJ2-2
TGTGCCAGCAGCCCCAGGGGACCGAACACCGGGGAGCTGTTTTTT
CASSPRGPNTGELFF
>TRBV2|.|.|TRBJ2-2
TGTGCCAGCAGAACTAGCCCGAACACCGGGGAGCTGTTTTTT
CASRTSPNTGELFF
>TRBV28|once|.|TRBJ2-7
TGTGCCAGCATAGGGACGGATTCCTACGAGCAGTACTTC
CASIGTDSYEQYF
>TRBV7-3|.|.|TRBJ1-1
TGTGCCAGCAGCCTGACGGGAGACAGCCTTTTCTTT
CASSLTGDSLFF
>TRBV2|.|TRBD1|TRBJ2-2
TGTGCCAGCAGTTCCCCCGGGACAGGGGGCAGACACACCGGGGAGCTGTTTTTT
CASSSPGTGGRHTGELFF
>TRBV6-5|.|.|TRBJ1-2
TGTGCCAGCACAGAGGGCTATGGCTACACCTTC
CASTEGYGYTF
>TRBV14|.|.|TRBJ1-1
TGTGCCAGCAGCATACACAGGAATAGATACACTGAAGCTTTCTTT
CASSIHRNRYTEAFF
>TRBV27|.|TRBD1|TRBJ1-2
TGTGCCAGCATTTTACCCGGGACAGGATCTCAGGACTATGGCTACACCTTC
CASILPGTGSQDYGYTF
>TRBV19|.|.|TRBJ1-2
TGTGCCAGTAGTGACAGCCCTCGGGGCTACACCTTC
CASSDSPRGYTF
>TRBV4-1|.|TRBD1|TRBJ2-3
TGCGCCAGCAGCCAAGGGACAGGGATCACAGATACGCAGTATTTT
CASSQGTGITDTQYF
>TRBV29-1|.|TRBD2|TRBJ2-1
TGCAGCGTTGGGGTGCGGACTAGTTATGAGCAGTTCTTC
CSVGVRTSYEQFF
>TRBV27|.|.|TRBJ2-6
TGTGCCAGCAGTTCCCCAGGATCTGGGGCCAACGTCCTGACTTTC
CASSSPGSGANVLTF
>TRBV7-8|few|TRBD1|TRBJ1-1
TGTGCCAGCAGCTTAACAGGGGGCACTGAAGCTTTCTTT
CASSLTGGTEAFF
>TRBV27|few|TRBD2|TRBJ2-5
TGTGCCAGCAGAACCAGCGGGAGAGGGCCGGGAGGGACCCAGTACTTC
CASRTSGRGPGGTQYF
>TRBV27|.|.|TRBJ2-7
TGTGCCAGCAGTCCCCGGGAGGGGGCGGTTTACGAGCAGTACTTC
CASSPREGAVYEQYF
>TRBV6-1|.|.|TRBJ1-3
TGTGCCAGCAGTGAACGCGGGGCAGTCTCTGGAAACACCATATATTTT
CASSERGAVSGNTIYF
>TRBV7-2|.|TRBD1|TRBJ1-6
TGTGCCAGCAGCGGATGGGACAGGGGGCGAGGGTCACCCCTCCACTTT
CASSGWDRGRGSPLHF
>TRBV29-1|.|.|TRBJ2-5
TGCAGCGTTGACAGGGGTGGAGAGACCCAGTACTTC
CSVDRGGETQYF
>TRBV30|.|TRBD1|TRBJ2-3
TGTGCCTGGAGTCCCGGGACAGGGCTCACAGATACGCAGTATTTT
CAWSPGTGLTDTQYF
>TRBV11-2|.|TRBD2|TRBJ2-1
TGTGCCAGCAGCTTAGAGGCAAGCGGGGAGCGGTTCTTC
CASSLEASGERFF
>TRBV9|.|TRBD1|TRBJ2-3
TGTGCCAGCAGCCGTAGGGAAGGGACAGGGAGAAGCACAGATACGCAGTATTTT
CASSRREGTGRSTDTQYF
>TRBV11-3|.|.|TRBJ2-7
TGTGCCAGCAGCCTTAGTTCCGCAAGGGGAACCTACGAGCAGTACTTC
CASSLSSARGTYEQYF
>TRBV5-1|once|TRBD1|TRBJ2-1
TGCGCCAGCAGCCTACGACAGGGAAGGGATGAGCAGTTCTTC
CASSLRQGRDEQFF
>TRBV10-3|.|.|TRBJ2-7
TGTGCCATCAGTGGCGTCCGATCCAGCTCCTACGAGCAGTACTTC
CAISGVRSSSYEQYF
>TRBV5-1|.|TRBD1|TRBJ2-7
TGCGCCAGCAGCCCGGACAGGGGGGTGTCCTACGAGCAGTACTTC
CASSPDRGVSYEQYF